This T cell receptor beta chain was sequenced for a study of CD8 T cells in Susac syndrome. Trimming took 2 bases from V and 4 from J, leaving 12 bases between them. Per the germline V gene, CDR1 is MNHEY and CDR2 is SVGAGI. The CDR3 extends over 16 amino acids. Reverse transcription used roughly 0.5 to 1 ug RNA and random hexamers. Amplification of TCR beta CDR3 across 54 Vbeta and 13 Jbeta was performed with immunoSEQ multiplex PCR. TCRdb re-called the immunoSEQ multiplex PCR reads through MiXCR, storing one row per CDR3 protein. Of more than 100,000 distinct CDR3 sequences listed, 96% are singletons. Overall study findings and caveats: As the study acknowledged, the number of individuals who were part of its TCR sequencing and HLA analysis was relatively small.

This clonotype was counted only a few times. Its antigen remains unknown. Sequencing of TCR beta was performed on blood CD8+ and CD4+ T cells. The diagnostic criteria were recently defined, and patients with Susac syndrome met them for definite or probable disease. The sequenced sample consisted of CD4+ T cells from PBMCs. This rearrangement joins TRBV6-5 to TRBJ2-6; D might be TRBD2 (5 bases). This receptor was taken from a human donor with Susac syndrome. CDR3 sequence: CASSYARGSGANVLTF. Written as DNA, the CDR3 is TGTGCCAGCAGTTACGCTCGGGGTTCAGGGGCCAACGTCCTGACTTTC.